This is a list of T cell receptor beta chains from one sample in a study of blood T cells in healthy people across ages. Using its own MiXCR run on the 5' RACE reads, TCRdb lists one record per CDR3 protein. The sample shows roughly 1,000,000 distinct CDR3 sequences, under 30% of them seen only once. This sample was shared with a second study, whose subject was T cells of mothers and their children.

Sequencing input: blood. The receptor set was obtained from a girl aged 2-9 years in good health. Both conserved end residues are trimmed from each CDR3. Each record gives: CDR3 length, D gene, V gene, CDR3 protein. D genes are given only for firm matches.

len: 11
d_gene: TRBD2
v_gene: TRBV7-9
CDR3aa: AMGLAEYNEQF

len: 14
d_gene: TRBD1
v_gene: TRBV15
CDR3aa: ATSTVLGTEKETQY

len: 16
d_gene: .
v_gene: TRBV4-2
CDR3aa: ASSQDLANEGGSYEQY

len: 12
d_gene: .
v_gene: TRBV12-3/TRBV12-4
CDR3aa: ASEGGQENTEAF

len: 12
d_gene: .
v_gene: TRBV9
CDR3aa: ASRAGAGHAEAF

len: 14
d_gene: .
v_gene: TRBV6-1
CDR3aa: ASSDPLTTRQETQY

len: 12
d_gene: .
v_gene: TRBV6-1
CDR3aa: ASSPGVTSGELF

len: 14
d_gene: .
v_gene: TRBV15
CDR3aa: ATSRDRGGEGYEQY

len: 13
d_gene: .
v_gene: TRBV2
CDR3aa: ASRMRTETPNEQF

len: 12
d_gene: .
v_gene: TRBV27
CDR3aa: ASSNGILHNEQF